This T cell receptor (beta chain) was obtained from a study of glioma-infiltrating T cells after dendritic cell vaccination (TCRdb year 2016). As for the study more broadly: Of the roughly 15 glioblastoma patients in the cohort, all drawn from Phase I and II dendritic cell vaccination trials, 9 were newly diagnosed and 6 had recurrent disease. The vaccine was prepared from monocyte-derived dendritic cells that were cultured for roughly 7 days with IL-4 and GM-CSF and then pulsed overnight with autologous tumor lysate. Deep sequencing of TCR beta CDR3 regions was used to quantify tumor-infiltrating lymphocyte content and compare tumor and blood repertoires in dendritic cell-vaccinated glioblastoma patients. Survival after dendritic cell vaccination was correlated with TCR sequencing metrics, including TIL content and tumor-blood repertoire overlap. Patients received three intradermal dendritic cell vaccine injections at biweekly intervals in the arm below the axilla. Between the early 2000s and the early 2010s, the patients were given dendritic cell vaccination pulsed with autologous tumor lysate.

Patients were selected for having adequate residual fresh-frozen tumor tissue and more than two years of available survival data. None of the glioblastoma patients carried an isocitrate dehydrogenase mutation, although molecular status otherwise varied. PBMC were collected before vaccination, two weeks after the third vaccination, and at tumor progression when it occurred. The Qiagen DNeasy Blood extraction Kit was used for extraction of genomic DNA. This clone occurred once. Its antigen is not yet known. No base quality values were provided; no much bigger clone lies one nucleotide off. The sample carries other DNA sequences with the same CDR3. Including cysteine and phenylalanine, the CDR3 has 15 amino acids. Here the CDR3 DNA is all that survives: 45 bases in frame from base 1. V and J are trimmed by 0 bases and 4 bases, and the gene matches miss 1 base of the junction. Taken from the germline V gene, the CDR1 and CDR2 loops are SGHDT and YYEEEE.

Using the immunoSEQ assay, TCRB CDR3 regions were amplified from 1.5 to 2 micrograms of genomic DNA, or from all available DNA when less than that was on hand. For multiplex PCR, 60 forward primers for TCR V beta segments and 13 reverse primers for J beta segments were used. Synthetic control templates were spiked into each sample at limiting dilution to estimate reads per starting template. The Illumina HiSeq System generated sequencing reads of 87 bp. The paper's processing steps were these. To remove PCR and sequencing errors, closely related sequences were merged with a nearest neighbor algorithm. TCR overlap was defined as the percentage of unique tumor TCR beta sequences that were also found in the peripheral blood of the same patient. TCRdb's version of the immuneACCESS table is confined to in-frame rearrangements and falls short of the full clone set. An unresolved V gene accounts for under half of the shortfall where checked; the remainder is of unknown origin. V, J and clone size derive from that table, while D and trimming were established from the DNA sequence. This sample holds tens of thousands of clones; 60% to 85% were observed only once. The ten largest account for approximately 35% of the sample.

Here is what the overall study found, with its caveats: TCR clonality showed no direct relationship with survival, which suggests that a diverse polyclonal response may be important. Longer time to progression and overall survival after dendritic cell vaccination were predicted by higher estimated pretreatment TIL content. The cohort was small and heterogeneous, only a few patients had full blood and tumor sets, and even fewer had initial-recurrent tumor pairs. The TCR overlap response model with three groups was called speculative and said to need prospective validation.

The material was blood, obtained before dendritic cell vaccination. The TCR comes from a human donor with glioblastoma. Here the chain combines TRBV5-6 and TRBJ2-5, with 12 middle bases fitting TRBD2. The nucleotide sequence reads as follows: TGTGCCAGCAGCTTGGGACTAGCGGGAGTAGAGACCCAGTACTTC. This translates into CASSLGLAGVETQYF.